A single sample is the source of the 24 T cell receptor beta chains below, sequenced in a study of beta chain features in type 1 diabetes. All of the isolated RNA was reverse transcribed, so expressed TCRB transcripts were sequenced. Method: immunoSEQ multiplex PCR; TCRdb's copy keeps in-frame clones and lacks some. This table has 200,000 to 250,000 clones, approximately 10% appearing once. The sequencing sample was made of central memory CD4+ T cells from blood. These receptors were collected from a young man in good health.

The rearrangement links TRBV4-3 to TRBJ2-3, with 8 bases that match TRBD2. J gave up 1 base and V 4 bases, and 7 bases lay outside the gene matches. Per the germline V gene, CDR1 is LGHNA and CDR2 is YSLEER. This CDR3 region has 16 residues. CDR3 protein: CASSLGGASGTDTQYF. CDR3 DNA: TGCGCCAGCAGCCTCGGGGGGGCTAGCGGCACAGATACGCAGTATTTT.

A few counts support this clone. The rearrangement joins TRBV7-2 to TRBJ2-5, with a possible D match to TRBD2 (5 bases). Trimming left V 5 bases short and J 4 bases short, with 11 bases between. CDR3 length: 13 residues. CDR1 SGHTA and CDR2 FQGNSA come from the germline V gene. CDR3 DNA sequence: TGTGCCAGCAGCCCCACGGCGGGAGAGACCCAGTACTTC. Its translation is CASSPTAGETQYF.

J is TRBJ2-1 and V is TRBV5-4, with 8 nucleotides matching TRBD2. Trimming removed 0 bases from V and 4 bases from J; junction bases left unmatched: 3. Per the germline V gene, CDR1 is SGHNT and CDR2 is YYREEE (reference sequence). This CDR3 region has 15 residues. The CDR3 sequence is CASSLDLAGYNEQFF. The CDR3 DNA is TGTGCCAGCAGCTTGGATCTAGCGGGTTACAATGAGCAGTTCTTC.

This clone was recorded many times. The chain links TRBV12-5 to TRBJ2-1; D may match TRBD1 or TRBD2 (5 bases each). The CDR3 covers 14 residues. V was shortened by 6 bases and J by 0 bases, with 9 bases between the two germline ends. Germline V gene data show CDR1 as LGHNT and CDR2 as FRNRAP. The CDR3 nucleotides are TGTGCTAGTGGGGGACGGGGCTCCTACAATGAGCAGTTCTTC. It specifies CASGGRGSYNEQFF.

Only a few counts were recorded for this clone. This chain joins TRBV30 and TRBJ2-1; no clear D gene. V gave up 3 bases and J gave up 0 bases, with 15 bases separating them. Germline values: CDR1 GTSNPN, CDR2 SVGIG (reference sequence). There are 16 residues in the CDR3. The CDR3 spells CAWSPTGPTSYNEQFF. CDR3 coding DNA: TGTGCCTGGAGCCCAACCGGGCCCACCTCCTACAATGAGCAGTTCTTC. The complete variable domain, with remaining parts taken from reference TRBV30 and TRBJ2-1, reads SQTIHQWPATLVQPVGSPLSLECTVEGTSNPNLYWYRQAAGRGLQLLFYSVGIGQISSEVPQNLSASRPQDRQFILSSKKLLLSDSGFYLCAWSPTGPTSYNEQFFGPGTRLTVL.

This clone turned up a few times. This sequence joins TRBV7-3 and TRBJ2-1, with D possibly being TRBD2 (6 bases). V was pared by 6 bases and J by 4 bases, with 16 bases between. CDR1 and CDR2 (germline): SGHTA, FQGTGA. The CDR3 consists of 15 residues. For the CDR3, the DNA is TGTGCCAGCAGTCGTAGCGGCGGGCCGTACAATGAGCAGTTCTTC. It is translated as CASSRSGGPYNEQFF.

This clone has only a few counts. The same CDR3 is also encoded by other DNA sequences in this sample. The chain couples TRBV15 to TRBJ2-4; no definite D call. The CDR3 has 11 residues. In germline, CDR1 is LNHNV, CDR2 YYDKDF (reference sequence). The V end lost 5 bases, the J end lost 3 bases, and 2 bases lay between the germline ends. Here the CDR3 DNA reads TGTGCCACCAGCGGCAAAAACATTCAGTACTTC. It yields the protein CATSGKNIQYF.

V usage is TRBV7-6 and J usage is TRBJ2-6; D is uncertain. CDR1 SGHVS and CDR2 FNYEAQ come from the germline V gene. The CDR3 has 16 amino acids. V was trimmed by 6 bases and J by 0 bases, leaving 12 bases between them. The CDR3 DNA is TGTGCCAGCAGTCGCGGACGGGCCTCTGGGGCCAACGTCCTGACTTTC. Protein product: CASSRGRASGANVLTF.

The CDR3 here is CSAGELFF. As DNA, the CDR3 is TGCAGTGCCGGGGAGCTGTTTTTT. The J gene is TRBJ2-2, the V gene TRBV20-1; the D is unclear. CDR1 and CDR2 (germline): DFQATT, SNEGSKA (reference sequence). CDR3 length: 8 residues. V dropped 6 bases and J dropped 7 bases, with 0 bases sitting between them.

This clone was detected only a few times. This chain connects TRBV2 to TRBJ2-3; 7 bases fit TRBD2. CDR3 length: 14 amino acids. V lost 10 bases and J lost 0; bases outside the gene matches: 7. CDR1 is SNHLY, CDR2 FYNNEI, per germline. The CDR3 sequence is CAINGRLSTDTQYF. Written as DNA, the CDR3 is TGTGCCATAAACGGGAGGCTTAGCACAGATACGCAGTATTTT.

This clone was recorded a few times. V and J are TRBV29-1 and TRBJ1-1; D is possibly TRBD1 (6 bases). CDR1 SQVTM and CDR2 ANQGSEA come from the germline V gene. With 3 bases removed from V and 7 bases from J, the gap between germline ends came to 12 bases. The CDR3 has 12 amino acids. CDR3 in amino acids: CSVDRGSIEAFF. Written as DNA, the CDR3 is TGCAGCGTTGACAGGGGCTCAATTGAAGCTTTCTTT. The full variable domain, in which reference TRBV29-1 and TRBJ1-1 provide the parts outside the CDR3, is SAVISQKPSRDICQRGTSLTIQCQVDSQVTMMFWYRQQPGQSLTLIATANQGSEATYESGFVIDKFPISRPNLTFSTLTVSNMSPEDSSIYLCSVDRGSIEAFFGQGTRLTVV.

The CDR3 DNA reads as TGTGCCAGCAGCCTTAGTGGAGATACGCAGTATTTT. Amino acids: CASSLSGDTQYF. The chain links TRBV9 to TRBJ2-3; D unclear. Germline lookup yields CDR1 SGDLS and CDR2 YYNGEE. This CDR3 contains 12 residues. Trimming cost V 4 bases and J 5 bases, with 8 bases left between them.

In this sample, this clone turned up a few times. V gene TRBV29-1 combines with J gene TRBJ2-3; D possibly corresponds to TRBD2 (7 bases). Germline V gene data show CDR1 as SQVTM and CDR2 as ANQGSEA. The CDR3 is 14 residues long. The germline V and J ends were trimmed by 3 bases and 0 bases, with 10 bases remaining between them. CDR3 sequence: CSVEGGASTDTQYF. As DNA, the CDR3 is TGCAGCGTTGAGGGGGGGGCTAGCACAGATACGCAGTATTTT.

The J gene is TRBJ1-5, the V gene TRBV4-1; D is ambiguous. Germline CDR1 reads MGHRA; CDR2 reads YSYEKL. The length of the CDR3 is 17 residues. Trimming stripped 1 base from V and 1 base from J, with 14 bases between. CDR3 sequence: CASSQGEILPSNQPQHF. The CDR3 DNA reads as TGCGCCAGCAGCCAAGGGGAAATCCTTCCCAGCAATCAGCCCCAGCATTTT.

There are many counts of this clone. The J gene is TRBJ2-4, the V gene TRBV7-2; D might be TRBD1 (7 bases). V was shortened by 5 bases and J by 3 bases, with 26 bases between the two germline ends. Germline V gene lookup returns CDR1 SGHTA and CDR2 FQGNSA. CDR3 size: 19 residues. The CDR3, as DNA: TGTGCCAGCAGCCCGGAGGGGGCGAGGGCCCCAGGGGGCAAAAACATTCAGTACTTC. Amino acid sequence: CASSPEGARAPGGKNIQYF.

This clone was picked up a small number of times. Here the CDR3 reads CASSPEVGVGELFF. For the CDR3, the DNA is TGTGCCAGCAGCCCTGAAGTGGGAGTCGGGGAGCTGTTTTTT. V gene TRBV7-9 combines with J gene TRBJ2-2, with D tentatively TRBD2 (5 bases). Germline CDR1 and CDR2: SEHNR and FQNEAQ (reference sequence). This CDR3 has 14 residues. Trimming left V 5 bases short and J 7 bases short, with 14 bases between.

There are a few counts of this clone. The chain employs TRBV30 and TRBJ2-2, with unresolved D. Trimming took off 1 base at V and 1 base at J, with 7 bases between the two ends. Per the germline V gene, CDR1 is GTSNPN and CDR2 is SVGIG (reference sequence). This CDR3 comprises 14 residues. The CDR3 region is CAWSGEVNTGELFF. CDR3 bases: TGTGCCTGGAGTGGAGAGGTGAACACCGGGGAGCTGTTTTTT.

This clone appeared a few times. Germline is not matched at one junction end, which may reflect a read error. The chain joins TRBV11-3 to TRBJ2-2; D remains ambiguous. This CDR3 spans 12 amino acids. Germline-derived CDR1 and CDR2 are SGHNT and YENEEA. DNA of the CDR3: TGTGCCAGCAGCGTAGAGACCGGGGAGCTGTTTTTT. It specifies CASSVETGELFF.

The V and J genes are TRBV7-9 and TRBJ2-1; a possible D gene is TRBD2 (6 bases). Trimming took 5 bases from V and 3 from J, leaving 14 bases between them. The CDR3 length is 15 residues. Germline values: CDR1 SEHNR, CDR2 FQNEAQ (reference sequence). In DNA form, the CDR3 reads TGTGCCAGCAGCCATACTAGCCCAATCTACAATGAGCAGTTCTTC. Its translation is CASSHTSPIYNEQFF.

The sample holds a few counts of this clone. This chain links TRBV25-1 with TRBJ2-7; D is perhaps TRBD2 (6 bases). The germline gives CDR1 MGHDK, CDR2 SYGVNS. CDR3 size: 13 residues. V lost 6 bases to trimming and J lost 0 bases, with 9 bases between them. In DNA, the CDR3 is TGTGCCAGCAGAGGGGAGGCCTCCTACGAGCAGTACTTC. It yields the protein CASRGEASYEQYF.

This clone occurred a few times. The chain recombines TRBV5-1 with TRBJ2-2; the D call may be TRBD1 or TRBD2 (5 bases each). Trimming cost V 7 bases and J 6 bases, with 19 bases left between them. The CDR3 has 15 residues. CDR1 SGHRS and CDR2 YFSETQ come from the germline V gene. CDR3 coding DNA: TGCGCCAGCCGCCCGGGACCCTCGGATGCCGGGGAGCTGTTTTTT. Translated, it gives CASRPGPSDAGELFF.

This clone ranks as medium-sized. The sample has other DNA sequences that encode this CDR3 too. The chain employs TRBV29-1 and TRBJ2-3, with D hard to call. V lost 5 bases and J 9 bases, leaving 9 bases between the germline ends. Germline assignment: CDR1 SQVTM and CDR2 ANQGSEA. The CDR3 consists of 10 residues. The CDR3 DNA is TGCAGCGTTTCGACGGAAACGCAGTATTTT. Translation gives CSVSTETQYF.

Only a few counts were recorded for this clone. Germline is not matched at one junction end, which may reflect a read error. The V and J genes are TRBV12-5 and TRBJ2-3; 14 nucleotides agree with TRBD2. The V gene's germline CDR1 is LGHNT and CDR2 FRNRAP. The CDR3 length is 16 residues. CDR3 DNA: TGTGCTAGTGGCTTGGGACTAGCGGGAGGCACAGATACGCAGTATTTT. This sequence encodes CASGLGLAGGTDTQYF. Complete variable domain (other parts from reference TRBV12-5 and TRBJ2-3): DARVTQTPRHKVTEMGQEVTMRCQPILGHNTVFWYRQTMMQGLELLAYFRNRAPLDDSGMPKDRFSAEMPDATLATLKIQPSEPRDSAVYFCASGLGLAGGTDTQYFGPGTRLTVL.

This chain uses TRBV27 with TRBJ1-5; D might be TRBD1 (6 bases). The CDR3 sequence is 15 residues long. Trimming left V 6 bases short and J 2 bases short, with 14 bases between. Per germline, CDR1 MNHEY and CDR2 SMNVEV (reference sequence). The CDR3, as DNA: TGTGCCAGCAGAGTAGGGGGGGCTGGCAATCAGCCCCAGCATTTT. Encoded protein: CASRVGGAGNQPQHF.